This T cell receptor (beta chain) was sequenced in a study of CD8+CD57+ T cells in acquired aplastic anemia. Study observations and caveats: Patients and controls had in common 25 to 30 CD8+ CDR3 sequences.

The CDR3 spans 15 residues. The V segment lost 3 bases and the J segment 0 bases; nucleotides outside the gene matches: 1. Germline CDR1 reads ENHRY; CDR2 reads SYGVKD. Individuals selected for sequencing had exhibited CD8+CD57+ cell expansion on flow cytometry. The use of genomic DNA as template underpinned the TCR beta VDJ and CDR3 profiling. TCRdb re-called the reads through MiXCR, storing one row per CDR3 protein. The sample records roughly 200,000 distinct CDR3 sequences, around 60% being singletons. Notes on this clonotype: Its antigen is currently unknown.

V usage is TRBV10-3 and J usage is TRBJ2-2, with 7 bases lining up with TRBD1. Sequencing was carried out using sorted CD4+, CD8+, or CD8+CD57+ T cells (not recorded which) from PBMCs. This sequence originates from a human donor with aplastic anemia. CDR3 in amino acids: CAISEGTANTGELFF. CDR3 bases: TGTGCCATCAGTGAAGGGACAGCGAACACCGGGGAGCTGTTTTTT.